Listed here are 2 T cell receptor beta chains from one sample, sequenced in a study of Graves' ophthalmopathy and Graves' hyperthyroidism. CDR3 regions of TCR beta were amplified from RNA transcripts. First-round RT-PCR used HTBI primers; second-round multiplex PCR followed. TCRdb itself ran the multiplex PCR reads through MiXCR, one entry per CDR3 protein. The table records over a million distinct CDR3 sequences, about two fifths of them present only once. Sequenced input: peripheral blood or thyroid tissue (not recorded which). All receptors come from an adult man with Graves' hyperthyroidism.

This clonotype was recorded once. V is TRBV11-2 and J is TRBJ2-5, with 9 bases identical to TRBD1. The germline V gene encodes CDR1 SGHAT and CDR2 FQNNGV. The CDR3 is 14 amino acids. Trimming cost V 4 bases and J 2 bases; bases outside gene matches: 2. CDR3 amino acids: CASSWDRVQETQYF. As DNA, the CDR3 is TGTGCCAGCAGCTGGGACAGGGTACAAGAGACCCAGTACTTC.

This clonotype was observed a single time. CDR3 amino acids: CASSLTGQGVTNEKLFF. The CDR3 coding sequence is TGCGCCAGCAGCTTGACCGGACAGGGGGTGACTAATGAAAAACTGTTTTTT. The chain is built from TRBV5-1 and TRBJ1-4, with TRBD1 matching over 10 bases. The germline V gene has CDR1 SGHRS and CDR2 YFSETQ. The junction had 5 bases not matched to a gene; V was cut back by 1 base and J by 2 bases. The CDR3 extends over 17 amino acids.